The sequence of this T cell receptor beta chain was determined in a study of neurological immune-mediated disorders. Study-wide results and caveats: HTLV-1-associated myelopathy displayed the greatest TCR clonal expansion, and multiple sclerosis exhibited the smallest, lower than that of healthy controls.

Germline lookup yields CDR1 DFQATT and CDR2 SNEGSKA (reference sequence). Germline trimming cut 1 base from V and 8 bases from J; bases unmatched to any gene: 4. The CDR3 totals 12 residues. As for the cDNA, it was generated by 5'RACE with 10-nucleotide random UMIs. From the 5' RACE reads, TCRdb called clonotypes with MiXCR, one entry per CDR3 protein. Among roughly 61,000 distinct CDR3 sequences listed, around 24% were seen once. Regarding time point: technical triplicate 2. Points on this clonotype: The antigen remains undetermined.

This TCR was recovered from a man aged 55 to 70 with HTLV-1-associated myelopathy (HAM/TSP). The chain has TRBV20-1 and TRBJ1-2; TRBD1 agrees at 7 bases. The sequencing sample was made of PBMCs. CDR3 sequence reads: CSARVTGKGYTF. In nucleotides, the CDR3 is TGCAGTGCTAGAGTGACAGGGAAAGGCTACACCTTC.